Sequencing of this T cell receptor beta chain was carried out in a study of cytomegalovirus exposure and HLA in healthy donors (dated by TCRdb to between 2016 and 2019). About the full investigation: An earlier analysis of some 500 of the donors reported 276 Gb of sequence data and around 110 million unique TCR beta sequences from about 200 million T cells. HLA typing covered class I and class II loci at four-digit resolution. To study patterns of TCR occurrence, a later analysis re-analyzed previously published TCR beta repertoires from around 670 donors and added high-resolution HLA genotyping. Along with the roughly 610-subject first cohort, a separate validation cohort of over a hundred different subjects was used. The study was designed to test whether signatures of past pathogen exposure could be identified by cataloging public T cell receptors. Approximately 330 gigabases of sequencing data and approximately 92 million unique TCR sequences made up an early release that covered approximately 620 HLA-typed donors. In the later analysis, no new phenotypic data were used to find candidate immune exposures; instead, reliance was placed on TCR beta sequences and their occurrence across donors. High-throughput TCR immunosequencing, statistical association of individual TCRs with disease status, and machine learning were combined to predict cytomegalovirus infection status. Alongside the repertoire data, information on donor age, sex, ethnicity and CMV serostatus was compiled. All discovery cohort repertoires had been generated using a single sequencing platform. On average, about 240,000 unique TCR beta nucleotide sequences were sequenced per donor among a few hundred genotyped donors of the cohort, with around 19% of those sequences being non-productive. The genetic ancestry cluster associated with self-reported Caucasian donors included 70% to 85% of the 350 to 500 genotyped donors. The number of donors typed differed by locus, with about 629-640 for A, B, C, DRB1 and DQB1, roughly 550 for DQA1, 600 to 610 for DPA1, and 400 to 490 for DPB1. An earlier analysis of nearly 600 of the donors applied high-throughput TCR beta sequencing to assess whether each TCR beta V gene segment acted as functional or pseudogenic. Genome-wide SNP genotypes for about 65% of the roughly 700 donors were used in a later genetic analysis, which treated that subset as a discovery cohort. About five DR-DQ haplotypes were handled as single units for association and clustering because linkage in the cohort was strong. The study profiled the T cell repertoires of about 640 subjects by immunosequencing and related them to cytomegalovirus serostatus. Summary of the overall study and its limitations: Because the 87-base-pair reads could not distinguish some IMGT-functional V segments, including TRBV6-2 and TRBV6-3, those segments were excluded. In a later analysis, 15,000 to 20,000 TCR beta sequences were associated with specific HLA alleles at a false discovery rate of 0.05. Compared with the 666-donor mean, donors in an Asian-associated ancestry cluster had fewer N-insertions in productive TCRs, according to a later genetic analysis. V-gene and J-gene trimming of TCR beta chains was associated with a missense DCLRE1C variant in a later genetic analysis, and the association was replicated in an independent cohort. Correlated functional status among segregating V segments might be attributable to linkage disequilibrium, but an unknown experimental factor could not be ruled out. The classifier was reported to diagnose cytomegalovirus status with high specificity and sensitivity in both the original cohort and the validation cohort. In a later analysis, TCR association rates were found to vary across HLA loci, with the most associated TCRs seen for DRB1 alleles and the fewest for HLA-C alleles. When HLA alleles, especially DR and DQ, strongly co-occurred, attributing TCR associations to individual alleles was difficult. Because HLA typing was unavailable for some donors at each locus, only the typed subset was used in association tests. The study gave a list of about 170 TCR beta chains associated with cytomegalovirus. A later analysis found that HLA-associated TCR beta chains were more clonally expanded and had lower generation probabilities than equally common non-associated chains. Because counts were too low, about 15 rarely observed V segments, including chromosome 9 orphons, were left out of the earlier analysis of 500 to 650 of the donors. The cohort was sequenced for TCR beta chains only, and without alpha or paired-chain data the features that could be detected were limited. A further reported finding was that TCR beta sequences accurately predicted the HLA-A and HLA-B alleles for most subjects in the first cohort. A group of highly shared sequence variants was considered likely to be a technical artifact of the sequencing pipeline. Most CMV-associated TCR beta chains appeared to be HLA-restricted in a later analysis, and the HLA associations seemed to be driven largely by CMV exposure. It was suggested by the authors that the approach could potentially be generalized to other disease states and immunological phenotypes. According to a later analysis, parvovirus B19, influenza, CMV and Epstein-Barr virus appeared linked to several top co-occurrence clusters. Presence/absence analyses assumed roughly uniform sequencing depth across donors, an assumption that may not hold. Most TCR sequences were observed very rarely across donors, whereas some public TCRs were present in many individuals. In vitro tests confirmed that a few of the cytomegalovirus-associated TCR beta chains recognize cytomegalovirus antigens. For the cohort, immune exposure information was limited to CMV serostatus. In an earlier analysis of 587 of the donors, most TCR beta V segments appeared in productive rearrangements about 87% or about 30% of the time, broadly matching IMGT annotations.

In regard to this clone: Its cognate antigen has yet to be identified.

Here V drops 3 bases and J drops 4 bases, and the junction holds 3 bases not matched to any gene. CDR3 length: 15 amino acids, cysteine to phenylalanine. Solely the CDR3 DNA is kept, with 45 bases framed from the first base. CDR1 and CDR2 were assigned from the germline V gene as KGHSH and LQKENI. The library was obtained by the immunoSEQ multiplex PCR assay. For the multiplex PCR, a mixture combining 60 forward primers for TCR Vbeta segments and 13 reverse primers for TCR Jbeta segments was used. A multiplex PCR assay on genomic DNA amplified the CDR3 region of rearranged TCR beta genes. On the Illumina HiSeq System, the amplified TCR beta libraries were sequenced as 87-base-pair reads. Per the authors' processing: In a later analysis, tens of millions of unique TCR beta chains were counted across the approximately 670 repertoires, and roughly 11 million of these chains were shared by at least two donors. Raw reads were error-corrected and collapsed into unique sequences with a nearest-neighbor algorithm that merged closely related sequences to remove PCR and sequencing errors. V, D and J gene segments were assigned by aligning CDR3 sequences to IMGT reference sequences. For a sequence to be retained, a match of at least six nucleotides to both a V gene segment and a J gene segment was required. A rearrangement counted as productive if the CDR3 had no stop codons and remained in frame with V and J, and every other rearrangement counted as non-productive. CDR3 was defined according to IMGT convention as the region running from the second conserved V-encoded cysteine to the conserved J-encoded phenylalanine. The earlier analysis of about 620 of the donors excluded sequences that lacked an unambiguous match to a single V gene segment. An earlier analysis of 450 to 650 of the donors called V segments functional above 56.7% productive rearrangements and segregating when the between-donor standard deviation exceeded 5%. A statistical classification framework was built for diagnosing cytomegalovirus status from the catalog of TCR beta chain sequences. In a later analysis, TCR nucleotide sequences were compared against IMGT/GENE-DB human TR gene sequences so that V and J genes could be assigned. Using the TCRdist pipeline, a later analysis assigned CDR3 sequences along with most-parsimonious VDJ recombination scenarios. In a later analysis, each TCR beta chain was defined by its CDR3 amino acid sequence together with its V-gene family, and reads without a unique V-gene family were excluded. To address suspected cross-contamination and a sequencing artifact, a later analysis removed 592 highly shared, low-generation-probability nucleotide sequences. In a later analysis, a clonal expansion index was calculated for each public chain from normalized within-repertoire ranks of inferred template counts. In a later analysis, generation probabilities were computed using a VDJ recombination model fitted to out-of-frame rearrangements, and the results were checked against IGoR. A later analysis scored TCR-TCR, TCR-HLA and TCR-CMV co-occurrence with hypergeometric tests, applying a repertoire-size bias correction to TCR pairs. To estimate false discovery rates, a later analysis permuted the HLA or CMV assignments 20 times. A later analysis grouped co-occurring TCRs with DBSCAN, adding TCRdist sequence similarity when clustering within HLA-allele-positive subsets. Co-occurrence clustering excluded repertoires with fewer than 30,000 or more than 120,000 public chains, plus five with anomalous nucleotide sharing. Imported from immuneACCESS, the table was reduced by TCRdb to in-frame sequences with V and J called. These copies leave out some clones; in studies compared against another copy, an unresolved V gene accounts for under half, and the cause of the remainder is not known. V and J calls and clone size are those listed in that table; D and trimming were worked out from the DNA. The table kept for this sample lists roughly 84,000 clones. The top ten clones comprise 0.58% of the sample.

The cohort was made up of 666 healthy bone marrow donors. At the time of sampling, all cohort members were nominally healthy, though unrecorded immune exposures were likely present. The donor was CMV seronegative and was included in the group of several hundred seronegative cohort members. Every donor gave a peripheral blood sample, and the peripheral blood mononuclear cells from that sample were used for TCR beta sequencing. The Qiagen DNeasy Blood Extraction Kit was used to extract genomic DNA from the blood cell samples. This clonotype originated in a man aged 50 to 60 in good health and CMV-seronegative. The sequencing sample was made of PBMCs. The chain links TRBV18 with TRBJ2-1; the junction holds 10 bases that match TRBD1. The nucleotide sequence reads as follows: TGTGCCAGCTCACCCCGACAGGGGGCATACAATGAGCAGTTCTTC. Its translation is CASSPRQGAYNEQFF.